The next 7 T cell receptor beta chains were all read from a single sample in a study of identifying expanded T cells in peripheral blood. Libraries were prepared by immunoSEQ multiplex PCR; TCRdb keeps only in-frame clonotypes and omits some of them. The sample contains about 58,000 clones, around 90% of which appear only once. Sequenced sample: blood. These receptor sequences come from a person between 18 and 75 years old in good health.

The chain recombines TRBV7-2 with TRBJ2-1; D gene unclear. Germline-derived CDR1 and CDR2 are SGHTA and FQGNSA. Between the trimmed V and J ends, which lost 2 bases and 3 bases, there was a span of 8 bases. The CDR3 length is 14 residues. The CDR3 loop reads CASSLTRDYNEQFF. CDR3 nucleotide sequence: TGTGCCAGCAGCTTAACAAGGGACTACAATGAGCAGTTCTTC.

V gene TRBV6-1 combines with J gene TRBJ1-2, with 7 bases that match TRBD1. With 3 bases clipped from V and 2 bases from J, the junction kept 6 bases outside the gene matches. The germline V gene encodes CDR1 MNHNS and CDR2 SASEGT. The CDR3 sequence is 15 residues long. CDR3 amino acids: CASSDVGTENYGYTF. CDR3 in DNA: TGTGCCAGCAGTGACGTCGGGACAGAAAACTATGGCTACACCTTC.

V usage is TRBV7-6 and J usage is TRBJ1-1; D not certain. The CDR3 contains 13 residues. Germline V gene data show CDR1 as SGHVS and CDR2 as FNYEAQ. The V end was cut by 5 bases, the J end by 1 base, with 8 bases between. The CDR3 DNA follows: TGTGCCAGCAGCGGCGACGGGAACACTGAAGCTTTCTTT. Translating gives CASSGDGNTEAFF.

In DNA, the CDR3 is TGTGCCAGCAGCGTAGCGGGACCCGGGGAGCTGTTTTTT. It yields the protein CASSVAGPGELFF. The rearrangement joins TRBV11-2 to TRBJ2-2; 8 nucleotides align to TRBD2. J lost 6 bases, V lost 5 bases, and 2 bases had no gene match. The CDR3 runs 13 residues. Germline lookup yields CDR1 SGHAT and CDR2 FQNNGV. Full variable domain (missing parts from reference TRBV11-2 and TRBJ2-2): EAGVAQSPRYKIIEKRQSVAFWCNPISGHATLYWYQQILGQGPKLLIQFQNNGVVDDSQLPKDRFSAERLKGVDSTLKIQPAKLEDSAVYLCASSVAGPGELFFGEGSRLTVL.

The J gene is TRBJ1-2, the V gene TRBV7-2; 9 bases are shared with TRBD1. Germline V gene lookup returns CDR1 SGHTA and CDR2 FQGNSA. The junction had 6 bases not matched to a gene; V was cut back by 4 bases and J by 6 bases. The CDR3 spans 14 residues. The CDR3 here is CASSSAGTGHGYTF. The CDR3 region has the DNA TGTGCCAGCAGCTCCGCCGGGACAGGGCATGGCTACACCTTC.

The V call is TRBV29-1, the J call TRBJ2-1; D uncertain. V dropped 4 bases and J dropped 10 bases, with 26 bases sitting between them. The CDR3 is made up of 16 amino acids. CDR1 and CDR2 (germline): SQVTM, ANQGSEA. The CDR3 protein is CSVVRAGLEKTSEQFF. CDR3 coding DNA: TGCAGCGTTGTACGCGCCGGGCTGGAGAAAACCAGCGAGCAGTTCTTC.

The V and J genes are TRBV6-5 and TRBJ1-5; D is unresolved. The CDR3 runs to 12 residues. CDR1 and CDR2 (germline): MNHEY, SVGAGI. V shed 8 bases and J shed 0 bases, with 5 bases lying between them. CDR3 sequence reads: CASGSSNQPQHF. In DNA form, the CDR3 reads TGTGCCAGCGGATCTAGCAATCAGCCCCAGCATTTT.